The rows below give T cell receptor beta chains drawn from one sample of a study of cytomegalovirus exposure and HLA in healthy donors. The assay was immunoSEQ multiplex PCR, and TCRdb's table has in-frame clones only and misses some. The sample lists 150,000 to 200,000 clones, 82% occurring once. Sample: PBMCs. The receptors were sampled from a girl aged 2-10 years in good health and CMV-seropositive. The CDR3 runs from the conserved cysteine through the conserved F or W. Fields, in order: V gene, clone size, D gene, J gene, CDR3 protein, CDR3 DNA. The D gene is left open where the match is weak. Clone size is not always given. Where it is, it says once, few, many or a class for expanded clones.

V gene: TRBV30; clone size: NA; D gene: NA; J gene: TRBJ1-1; CDR3 protein: CAWSGGTRAFF; CDR3 DNA: TGTGCCTGGAGTGGAGGGACAAGGGCTTTCTTT
V gene: TRBV6-5; clone size: NA; D gene: TRBD2; J gene: TRBJ2-3; CDR3 protein: CASSPGTSVDTQYF; CDR3 DNA: TGTGCCAGCAGTCCCGGGACTAGCGTAGATACGCAGTATTTT
V gene: TRBV7-8; clone size: NA; D gene: TRBD2; J gene: TRBJ2-7; CDR3 protein: CASSSRRGGGREQYF; CDR3 DNA: TGTGCCAGCAGCTCCCGGCGGGGGGGAGGGCGGGAGCAGTACTTC
V gene: TRBV5-1; clone size: NA; D gene: NA; J gene: TRBJ2-5; CDR3 protein: CASSLEAGWPSQETQYF; CDR3 DNA: TGCGCCAGCAGCTTGGAGGCGGGATGGCCTTCTCAAGAGACCCAGTACTTC
V gene: TRBV2; clone size: NA; D gene: TRBD2; J gene: TRBJ2-7; CDR3 protein: CASSENGRAYEQYF; CDR3 DNA: TGTGCCAGCAGTGAAAACGGGAGGGCCTACGAGCAGTACTTC
V gene: TRBV27; clone size: NA; D gene: TRBD2; J gene: TRBJ2-2; CDR3 protein: CASSPLGGEGNTGELFF; CDR3 DNA: TGTGCCAGCAGTCCCCTGGGGGGGGAGGGGAACACCGGGGAGCTGTTTTTT
V gene: TRBV30; clone size: NA; D gene: TRBD2; J gene: TRBJ2-7; CDR3 protein: CAWSVRRGGEQYF; CDR3 DNA: TGTGCCTGGAGTGTACGACGGGGGGGCGAGCAGTACTTC
V gene: TRBV14; clone size: NA; D gene: NA; J gene: TRBJ2-1; CDR3 protein: CASSLGSVVRNEQFF; CDR3 DNA: TGTGCCAGCAGCCTGGGTAGCGTAGTTCGCAATGAGCAGTTCTTC
V gene: TRBV27; clone size: NA; D gene: NA; J gene: TRBJ1-5; CDR3 protein: CASSLSGAEQRPQHF; CDR3 DNA: TGTGCCAGCAGTTTATCGGGGGCGGAACAGAGGCCCCAGCATTTT
V gene: TRBV7-9; clone size: few; D gene: NA; J gene: TRBJ2-2; CDR3 protein: CASSSSRDWTGELFF; CDR3 DNA: TGTGCCAGCAGCTCCAGCCGGGACTGGACCGGGGAGCTGTTTTTT
V gene: TRBV7-9; clone size: NA; D gene: TRBD2; J gene: TRBJ2-5; CDR3 protein: CASSSRLAGPQYF; CDR3 DNA: TGTGCCAGCAGCTCTCGACTAGCGGGCCCCCAGTACTTC
V gene: TRBV27; clone size: NA; D gene: TRBD1; J gene: TRBJ1-1; CDR3 protein: CASSPGTGSTNTEAFF; CDR3 DNA: TGTGCCAGCAGTCCGGGGACAGGGTCTACGAACACTGAAGCTTTCTTT
V gene: TRBV6-6; clone size: NA; D gene: TRBD1; J gene: TRBJ2-7; CDR3 protein: CASSRTGPSEQYF; CDR3 DNA: TGTGCCAGCAGTCGGACAGGGCCCTCCGAGCAGTACTTC
V gene: TRBV5-1; clone size: NA; D gene: NA; J gene: TRBJ2-1; CDR3 protein: CASSLGGILRDEQFF; CDR3 DNA: TGCGCCAGCAGCTTGGGTGGCATTCTGAGGGATGAGCAGTTCTTC
V gene: TRBV4-2; clone size: NA; D gene: TRBD2; J gene: TRBJ2-3; CDR3 protein: CASSQEKRGLAGWGDTQYF; CDR3 DNA: TGTGCCAGCAGCCAAGAGAAAAGGGGACTAGCGGGATGGGGAGATACGCAGTATTTT
V gene: TRBV28; clone size: NA; D gene: TRBD1; J gene: TRBJ1-1; CDR3 protein: CASSLTGGGGTEAFF; CDR3 DNA: TGTGCCAGCAGTTTGACAGGGGGCGGTGGCACTGAAGCTTTCTTT
V gene: TRBV19; clone size: NA; D gene: TRBD2; J gene: TRBJ2-7; CDR3 protein: CASSPGTSGIQYEQYF; CDR3 DNA: TGTGCCAGTAGTCCTGGGACTAGCGGGATACAATACGAGCAGTACTTC
V gene: TRBV7-9; clone size: NA; D gene: NA; J gene: TRBJ2-7; CDR3 protein: CASSHGRGSYEQYF; CDR3 DNA: TGTGCCAGCAGCCATGGCAGGGGCTCCTACGAGCAGTACTTC
V gene: TRBV7-9; clone size: NA; D gene: NA; J gene: TRBJ1-2; CDR3 protein: CASNGGSGVYGYTF; CDR3 DNA: TGTGCCAGCAACGGGGGGTCGGGCGTCTATGGCTACACCTTC
V gene: TRBV29-1; clone size: NA; D gene: NA; J gene: TRBJ2-7; CDR3 protein: CSVPWTDSYEQYF; CDR3 DNA: TGCAGCGTCCCCTGGACAGACTCCTACGAGCAGTACTTC
V gene: TRBV6-4; clone size: NA; D gene: TRBD1; J gene: TRBJ1-1; CDR3 protein: CASSDSPDRSEAFF; CDR3 DNA: TGTGCCAGCAGTGACTCTCCGGACAGGTCTGAAGCTTTCTTT
V gene: TRBV10-3; clone size: NA; D gene: NA; J gene: TRBJ1-1; CDR3 protein: CAISETGSHTEAFF; CDR3 DNA: TGTGCCATCAGTGAGACGGGGTCCCACACTGAAGCTTTCTTT
V gene: TRBV13; clone size: NA; D gene: NA; J gene: TRBJ1-5; CDR3 protein: CASSLGGEGDQPQHF; CDR3 DNA: TGTGCCAGCAGCTTAGGTGGGGAGGGGGATCAGCCCCAGCATTTT
V gene: TRBV19; clone size: NA; D gene: NA; J gene: TRBJ2-7; CDR3 protein: CASSIALRFLGEQYF; CDR3 DNA: TGTGCCAGTAGTATAGCGTTGAGGTTCCTGGGCGAGCAGTACTTC
V gene: TRBV30; clone size: NA; D gene: NA; J gene: TRBJ2-1; CDR3 protein: CAWAGSSYNEQFF; CDR3 DNA: TGTGCCTGGGCGGGGAGCTCCTACAATGAGCAGTTCTTC
V gene: TRBV5-1; clone size: NA; D gene: NA; J gene: TRBJ2-5; CDR3 protein: CASSLDVGGVIQETQYF; CDR3 DNA: TGCGCCAGCAGCTTGGATGTTGGCGGGGTAATTCAAGAGACCCAGTACTTC
V gene: TRBV27; clone size: NA; D gene: TRBD1; J gene: TRBJ1-2; CDR3 protein: CASSNYRGQVNYGYTF; CDR3 DNA: TGTGCCAGCAGTAATTACAGGGGGCAGGTTAACTATGGCTACACCTTC
V gene: TRBV4-2; clone size: NA; D gene: TRBD1; J gene: TRBJ1-2; CDR3 protein: CASSQDRGEHGYTF; CDR3 DNA: TGTGCCAGCAGCCAGGACAGGGGTGAACATGGCTACACCTTC
V gene: TRBV30; clone size: NA; D gene: TRBD1; J gene: TRBJ1-1; CDR3 protein: CAWQRQGEGEAFF; CDR3 DNA: TGTGCCTGGCAGAGACAGGGGGAAGGTGAAGCTTTCTTT
V gene: TRBV2; clone size: NA; D gene: TRBD1; J gene: TRBJ2-2; CDR3 protein: CASSGTGVGTGELFF; CDR3 DNA: TGTGCCAGCAGTGGGACAGGGGTCGGCACCGGGGAGCTGTTTTTT
V gene: TRBV11-2; clone size: NA; D gene: TRBD1; J gene: TRBJ2-7; CDR3 protein: CASSLVFGTGTYEQYF; CDR3 DNA: TGTGCCAGCAGCTTAGTTTTCGGGACAGGGACCTACGAGCAGTACTTC
V gene: TRBV19; clone size: once; D gene: TRBD2; J gene: TRBJ2-1; CDR3 protein: CASSTLAGDNEQFF; CDR3 DNA: TGTGCCAGTAGTACGCTAGCGGGAGACAATGAGCAGTTCTTC
V gene: TRBV5-5; clone size: NA; D gene: NA; J gene: TRBJ1-1; CDR3 protein: CASSHVGLRGIVEAFF; CDR3 DNA: TGTGCCAGCAGCCATGTGGGGCTCCGGGGGATAGTTGAAGCTTTCTTT
V gene: TRBV4-2; clone size: NA; D gene: TRBD1; J gene: TRBJ2-7; CDR3 protein: CASSQAQGQGAYEQYF; CDR3 DNA: TGTGCCAGCAGCCAGGCGCAGGGACAGGGGGCCTACGAGCAGTACTTC
V gene: TRBV14; clone size: NA; D gene: TRBD1; J gene: TRBJ1-2; CDR3 protein: CASSQAIYRGLRYGYTF; CDR3 DNA: TGTGCCAGCAGCCAAGCTATCTACAGGGGGCTCCGGTATGGCTACACCTTC
V gene: TRBV19; clone size: once; D gene: NA; J gene: TRBJ1-5; CDR3 protein: CASSRQSNQPQHF; CDR3 DNA: TGTGCCAGTAGTAGACAAAGCAATCAGCCCCAGCATTTT
V gene: TRBV7-9; clone size: NA; D gene: NA; J gene: TRBJ1-3; CDR3 protein: CASSFSERSSGNTIYF; CDR3 DNA: TGTGCCAGCAGCTTCTCCGAGCGAAGCTCTGGAAACACCATATATTTT
V gene: TRBV5-5; clone size: NA; D gene: NA; J gene: TRBJ2-4; CDR3 protein: CASKEQGLKNIQYF; CDR3 DNA: TGTGCCAGCAAGGAACAGGGATTAAAAAACATTCAGTACTTC
V gene: TRBV30; clone size: NA; D gene: NA; J gene: TRBJ1-5; CDR3 protein: CAWSSGTAYYQPQHF; CDR3 DNA: TGTGCCTGGAGTAGCGGGACGGCGTATTATCAGCCCCAGCATTTT